The 27 T cell receptor beta chains listed next were all sequenced from one sample in a study of blood T cell repertoires in COVID-19 (dated by TCRdb to the early 2020s). Libraries were constructed by the immunoSEQ multiplex PCR assay. TCRdb took over this immuneACCESS table, retaining in-frame rearrangements with V and J assigned. Such tables are incomplete; in checked studies, under half of the missing clones stem from an unresolved V gene, and the remainder is unexplained. The sample table holds about 350,000 clones, of which around 87% were seen once. The biggest ten clones account for under 5.5% of the sample. The sample was PBMCs or T cells enriched from blood (not recorded which). The receptors here all came from a woman under 40 who had recovered from COVID-19.

This chain joins TRBV5-1 and TRBJ1-2; D may be TRBD1 (5 bases). Germline V gives CDR1 SGHRS, CDR2 YFSETQ. Trimming took off 4 bases at V and 8 bases at J, with 15 bases between the two ends. The CDR3 length is 13 residues. The CDR3 region is CASSPGTGGGYTF. For the CDR3, the DNA is TGCGCCAGCAGCCCGGGGACCGGAGGGGGCTACACCTTC. Together with reference TRBV5-1 and TRBJ1-2, the CDR3 gives the full variable domain: KAGVTQTPRYLIKTRGQQVTLSCSPISGHRSVSWYQQTPGQGLQFLFEYFSETQRNKGNFPGRFSGRQFSNSRSEMNVSTLELGDSALYLCASSPGTGGGYTFGSGTRLTVV.

The chain joins TRBV9 to TRBJ2-7; 8 positions match TRBD2. This CDR3 is 15 amino acids long. Trimming cost V 0 bases and J 3 bases; bases outside gene matches: 5. CDR1 and CDR2 (germline): SGDLS, YYNGEE. The CDR3 sequence is CASSVDSSGGYEQYF. The DNA for the CDR3 is TGTGCCAGCAGCGTAGATTCCAGCGGGGGCTACGAGCAGTACTTC.

This clone occurred a few times. The chain is built from TRBV7-2 and TRBJ1-6, with D uncertain. Germline CDR1 reads SGHTA; CDR2 reads FQGNSA. V lost 5 bases and J 7 bases, leaving 15 bases between the germline ends. The CDR3 contains 15 residues. CDR3 DNA sequence: TGTGCCAGCAGCCCACAGCCCCGACCAAATTCACCCCTCCACTTT. Translated: CASSPQPRPNSPLHF.

The chain links TRBV3-1 (or the pseudogene TRBV3-2) to TRBJ1-2; tentatively, D is TRBD1 (6 bases). V was shortened by 3 bases and J by 7 bases, with 15 bases between the two germline ends. The CDR3 loop spans 14 amino acids. Germline values: CDR1 LGHDT, CDR2 YNNKEL (reference sequence). The CDR3 reads CASSHNRGGGGYTF. The CDR3 region has the DNA TGTGCCAGCAGCCACAACCGGGGAGGGGGTGGCTACACCTTC.

The V and J genes are TRBV4-2 and TRBJ2-3; 10 positions agree with TRBD2. With V trimmed by 1 base and J by 4 bases, 14 bases remained unmatched. This CDR3 comprises 19 residues. Germline V gene sequence: CDR1 LGHNA, CDR2 YNFKEQ. CDR3 in DNA: TGTGCCAGCAGCCAAGTTCCCCCGGGAGCGGGGGGGCCTGCAGATACGCAGTATTTT. This gives the protein CASSQVPPGAGGPADTQYF.

V and J are TRBV19 and TRBJ2-1; TRBD2 is a possible D gene (6 bases). Deletions cut 2 bases from V and 8 bases from J, with 16 bases between. The CDR3 is 15 amino acids. CDR1 and CDR2 from the germline V gene are LNHDA and SQIVND (reference sequence). In nucleotides, the CDR3 is TGTGCCAGTAGTATATCCGGGCAGGGAGGCCATGAGCAGTTCTTC. It encodes CASSISGQGGHEQFF.

V gene TRBV30 combines with J gene TRBJ1-2, with 10 bases lining up with TRBD1. This CDR3 has 14 amino acids. The V gene end was trimmed by 4 bases and the J gene end by 4 bases; junction bases not matched to a gene: 6. The germline V gene encodes CDR1 GTSNPN and CDR2 SVGIG (reference sequence). The CDR3 protein is CAWNRDRGFYGYTF. CDR3 sequence (DNA): TGTGCCTGGAACCGGGACAGGGGTTTCTATGGCTACACCTTC.

V is TRBV19 and J is TRBJ1-4, with D possibly TRBD1 on 6 matching bases. Germline V gene data show CDR1 as LNHDA and CDR2 as SQIVND (reference sequence). The CDR3 is made up of 13 amino acids. Trimming stripped 6 bases from V and 3 bases from J, with 8 bases between. The CDR3 is CASRTGSNEKLFF. The CDR3 coding sequence is TGTGCCAGTAGGACAGGCTCTAATGAAAAACTGTTTTTT.

For this clone: The sample carries other DNA sequences with the same CDR3. V and J are TRBV15 and TRBJ1-1, with D perhaps matching TRBD1 (6 bases). The CDR3 covers 15 residues. Germline V gene data show CDR1 as LNHNV and CDR2 as YYDKDF (reference sequence). Trimming shortened V by 1 base and J by 5 bases, and 14 bases separated the two germline ends. The CDR3 reads CATSRGGGAGTEAFF. DNA of the CDR3: TGTGCCACCAGCAGAGGAGGGGGTGCTGGGACTGAAGCTTTCTTT.

V and J are TRBV29-1 and TRBJ2-3, with D possibly matching TRBD2 (6 bases). Germline lookup yields CDR1 SQVTM and CDR2 ANQGSEA. Trimming took 4 bases from V and 1 from J, leaving 9 bases between them. The CDR3 sequence is 13 residues long. CDR3 residues: CSVGREGTDTQYF. The CDR3 DNA reads TGCAGCGTTGGAAGGGAGGGCACAGATACGCAGTATTTT.

The chain joins TRBV7-2 to TRBJ1-1, with D perhaps TRBD1 (5 bases). Germline assignment: CDR1 SGHTA and CDR2 FQGNSA. The CDR3 extends over 13 amino acids. Between the trimmed V and J ends, which lost 2 bases and 4 bases, there was a span of 8 bases. This CDR3 reads CASSLLGATEAFF. In DNA form, the CDR3 reads TGTGCCAGCAGCTTACTAGGGGCCACTGAAGCTTTCTTT.

The chain links TRBV7-2 to TRBJ1-4; D gene unclear. Germline V lookup: CDR1 SGHTA, CDR2 FQGNSA. The CDR3 loop spans 15 amino acids. V was cut by 5 bases and J by 1 base, with 11 bases left in between. This chain's CDR3 is CASSIRRGTNEKLFF. The CDR3 bases are TGTGCCAGCAGCATACGGCGGGGAACTAATGAAAAACTGTTTTTT.

The chain carries TRBV6-6 and TRBJ2-3; TRBD1 matches 7 bases. This CDR3 spans 13 amino acids. Germline values: CDR1 MNHNY, CDR2 SVGAGI (reference sequence). V shed 5 bases and J 5 bases; nucleotides not matched to a gene: 4. The CDR3 here is CASSPRQGDTQYF. The CDR3 DNA is TGTGCCAGCAGTCCAAGACAGGGAGATACGCAGTATTTT.

This sequence joins TRBV27 and TRBJ1-2; 7 bases are shared with TRBD1. There are 16 residues in the CDR3. Unmatched junction bases numbered 14, after V lost 5 bases and J lost 5 bases. Germline CDR1 MNHEY, CDR2 SMNVEV (reference sequence). Here the CDR3 DNA reads TGTGCCAGCAGTCCCTATCGGGGACAGAACTATTATGGCTACACCTTC. Its translation is CASSPYRGQNYYGYTF.

The chain has TRBV4-3 and TRBJ2-1; D is perhaps TRBD1 (6 bases). V was cut by 1 base and J by 2 bases, with 12 bases left in between. CDR3 length: 16 amino acids. Germline V CDR1 and CDR2: LGHNA, YSLEER. CDR3 loop: CASSQALTGTYNEQFF. The CDR3, as DNA: TGCGCCAGCAGCCAAGCGTTAACAGGGACCTACAATGAGCAGTTCTTC.

The J gene is TRBJ2-3, the V gene TRBV10-3; TRBD2 agrees at 10 bases. This CDR3 contains 15 residues. V dropped 5 bases and J dropped 2; count of bases not matched to a gene: 4. CDR1 ENHRY and CDR2 SYGVKD come from the germline V gene. For the CDR3, the DNA is TGTGCCATCAGTAATAGCGGGGGGCCCACAGATACGCAGTATTTT. Translating it yields CAISNSGGPTDTQYF.

The rearrangement uses TRBV4-3 and TRBJ2-3; 7 nucleotides align to TRBD1. Germline values: CDR1 LGHNA, CDR2 YSLEER. After removal of 4 bases from V and 4 bases from J, the junction contained 14 bases not matched to a gene. This CDR3 comprises 17 residues. CDR3 amino acids: CASSPRGEGARADTQYF. In DNA form, the CDR3 reads TGCGCCAGCAGCCCCCGCGGAGAGGGGGCGCGGGCAGATACGCAGTATTTT.

The CDR3 loop reads CASSLDGSGSTDTQYF. In DNA form, the CDR3 reads TGTGCCAGCAGCTTAGATGGGAGCGGTAGCACAGATACGCAGTATTTT. The J gene is TRBJ2-3, the V gene TRBV7-2; possible D gene TRBD2, 5 bases. Trimming left V 1 base short and J 0 bases short, with 11 bases between. The CDR3 is made up of 16 amino acids. Germline V gene data show CDR1 as SGHTA and CDR2 as FQGNSA.

This rearrangement joins TRBV5-6 to TRBJ1-1; perhaps TRBD1 as D (6 bases). V lost 4 bases to trimming and J lost 8 bases, with 18 bases between them. The CDR3 runs 14 residues. Germline-derived CDR1 and CDR2 are SGHDT and YYEEEE. The CDR3 is CASSRFTGRGEAFF. The CDR3, as DNA: TGTGCCAGCAGCCGATTTACAGGGAGGGGGGAAGCTTTCTTT.

This clone was counted a few times. The germline gene is not matched at one end of the junction; a read error may be the cause. The gene calls are TRBV12-5 and TRBJ1-5; the D is unclear. Germline CDR1 is LGHNT and CDR2 is FRNRAP. CDR3 size: 11 residues. This CDR3 reads CASGTSQAQHF. Written as DNA, the CDR3 is TGTGCTAGTGGTACATCTCAGGCCCAGCATTTT.

The chain combines TRBV4-2 with TRBJ1-5, with 7 bases matching TRBD1. This CDR3 spans 16 amino acids. The V gene's germline CDR1 is LGHNA and CDR2 YNFKEQ. V was clipped by 2 bases and J by 6 bases; unmatched bases: 10. Here the CDR3 DNA reads TGTGCCAGCAGCCAAAACAGGGGAGATGGGGTTCAGCCCCAGCATTTT. Amino acids: CASSQNRGDGVQPQHF.

This chain uses TRBV5-1 with TRBJ2-3; 10 nucleotides align to TRBD2. The trim removed 1 base at V and 6 bases at J, leaving 8 bases unmatched. Germline assignment: CDR1 SGHRS and CDR2 YFSETQ. The CDR3 is made up of 16 amino acids. CDR3 DNA: TGCGCCAGCAGCTTGCGGGTAGCGGGGGGCAGGGATACGCAGTATTTT. Its protein product is CASSLRVAGGRDTQYF.

This chain uses TRBV15 with TRBJ2-7; TRBD1 aligns across 8 bases. Germline-derived CDR1 and CDR2 are LNHNV and YYDKDF (reference sequence). The CDR3 runs 15 residues. With V trimmed by 2 bases and J by 6 bases, 9 bases remained unmatched. For the CDR3, the DNA is TGTGCCACCAGCAGATCCCGACAGGGGATTATCGAGCAGTACTTC. It specifies CATSRSRQGIIEQYF.

The chain uses TRBV9 and TRBJ2-2; 11 bases agree with TRBD2. The CDR3 totals 17 residues. The V and J ends lost 4 bases and 4 bases, in that order; junction bases with no gene match: 9. Germline-derived CDR1 and CDR2 are SGDLS and YYNGEE. The CDR3 spells CASSPRPSGGSTGELFF. The DNA for the CDR3 is TGTGCCAGCAGCCCCCGCCCTAGCGGGGGGAGCACCGGGGAGCTGTTTTTT.

This clone was counted between two and nine times. The CDR3, as DNA: TGTGCCAGCAGCCTTAGACTACCACACCTTTACCATCAGCCCCAGCATTTT. Translating it yields CASSLRLPHLYHQPQHF. This rearrangement joins TRBV5-4 to TRBJ1-5, with D hard to call. This CDR3 has 17 amino acids. V gave up 4 bases and J gave up 5 bases, with 22 bases separating them. The germline V gene encodes CDR1 SGHNT and CDR2 YYREEE (reference sequence).

V is TRBV28 and J is TRBJ2-7; a possible D gene is TRBD1 (5 bases). Germline V gene sequence: CDR1 MDHEN, CDR2 SYDVKM. The CDR3 length is 13 residues. Trimming took off 6 bases at V and 0 bases at J, with 9 bases between the two ends. The CDR3 loop reads CASRQGSSYEQYF. CDR3 nucleotide sequence: TGTGCCAGCAGGCAGGGTAGCTCCTACGAGCAGTACTTC.

The chain joins TRBV12-3 or TRBV12-4 to TRBJ1-1, with 7 positions matching TRBD1. Unmatched junction bases numbered 8, after V lost 5 bases and J lost 8 bases. The CDR3 has 13 amino acids. The CDR3 bases are TGTGCCAGCAGTCCGGGACAGCTTCTCGAAGCTTTCTTT. Translating it yields CASSPGQLLEAFF.